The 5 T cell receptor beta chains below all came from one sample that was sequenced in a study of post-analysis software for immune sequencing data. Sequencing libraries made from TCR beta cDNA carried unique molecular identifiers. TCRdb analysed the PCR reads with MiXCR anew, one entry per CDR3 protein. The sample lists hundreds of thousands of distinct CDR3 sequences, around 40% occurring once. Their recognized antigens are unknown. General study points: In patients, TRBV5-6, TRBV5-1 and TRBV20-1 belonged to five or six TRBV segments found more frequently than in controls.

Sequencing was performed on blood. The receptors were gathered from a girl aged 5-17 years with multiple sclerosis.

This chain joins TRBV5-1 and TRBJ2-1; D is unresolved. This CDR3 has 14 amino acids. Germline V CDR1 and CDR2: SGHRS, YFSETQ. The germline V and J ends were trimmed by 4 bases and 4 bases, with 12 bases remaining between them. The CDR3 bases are TGCGCCAGCAGCCCCGACCAGGATTACAATGAGCAGTTCTTC. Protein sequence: CASSPDQDYNEQFF.

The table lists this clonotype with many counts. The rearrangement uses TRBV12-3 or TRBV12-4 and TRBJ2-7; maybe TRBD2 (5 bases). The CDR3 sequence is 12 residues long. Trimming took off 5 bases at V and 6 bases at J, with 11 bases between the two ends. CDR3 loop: CASSPTGGEQYF. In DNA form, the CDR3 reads TGTGCCAGCAGTCCTACCGGAGGCGAGCAGTACTTC.

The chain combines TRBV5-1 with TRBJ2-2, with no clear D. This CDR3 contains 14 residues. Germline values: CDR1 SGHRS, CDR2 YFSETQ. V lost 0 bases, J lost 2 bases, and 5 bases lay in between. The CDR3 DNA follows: TGCGCCAGCAGCTTGGATCCTAACACCGGGGAGCTGTTTTTT. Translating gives CASSLDPNTGELFF.

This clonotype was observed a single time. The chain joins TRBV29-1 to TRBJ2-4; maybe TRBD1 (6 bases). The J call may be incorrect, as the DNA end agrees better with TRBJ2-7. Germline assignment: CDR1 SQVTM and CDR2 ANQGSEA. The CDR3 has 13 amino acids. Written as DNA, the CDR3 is TGCAGCGTCCGAGGGGGAAAATCCTACGAGCAGTACTTC. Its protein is CSVRGGKSYEQYF.

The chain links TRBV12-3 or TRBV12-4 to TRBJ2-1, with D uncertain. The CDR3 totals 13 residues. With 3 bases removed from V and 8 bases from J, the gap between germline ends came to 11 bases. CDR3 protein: CASSFWGRDEQFF. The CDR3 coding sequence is TGTGCCAGCAGTTTTTGGGGTAGAGATGAGCAGTTCTTC.